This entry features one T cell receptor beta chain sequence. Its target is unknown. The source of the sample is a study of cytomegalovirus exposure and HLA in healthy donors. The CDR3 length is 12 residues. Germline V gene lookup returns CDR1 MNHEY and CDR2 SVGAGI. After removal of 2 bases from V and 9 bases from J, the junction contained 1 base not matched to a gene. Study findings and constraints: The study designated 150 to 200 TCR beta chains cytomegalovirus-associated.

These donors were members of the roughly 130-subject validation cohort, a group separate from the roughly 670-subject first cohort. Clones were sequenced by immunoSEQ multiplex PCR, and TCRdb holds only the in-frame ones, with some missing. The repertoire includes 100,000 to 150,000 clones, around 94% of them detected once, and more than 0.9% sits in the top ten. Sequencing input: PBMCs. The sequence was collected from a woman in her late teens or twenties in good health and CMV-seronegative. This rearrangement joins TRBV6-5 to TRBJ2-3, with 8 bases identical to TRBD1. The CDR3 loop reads CASSYGTGTQYF. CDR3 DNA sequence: TGTGCCAGCAGTTACGGGACAGGAACGCAGTATTTT.